This TCR beta chain stems from a study of ipilimumab plus nivolumab after autologous stem cell transplantation. The overall study: Median doses per patient: 4 or 5 ipilimumab, about eight nivolumab.

Points on this clone: Its antigen is not known.

Patients got ipilimumab 1 mg/kg beginning 14 to 28 days post-transplant. Patients got 3 mg/kg IV nivolumab weeks 1, 4, 7, 10, then biweekly through week 26. The CDR3 loop spans 14 amino acids. The germline gives CDR1 SNHLY, CDR2 FYNNEI. V lost 6 bases and J 2 bases, leaving 13 bases between the germline ends. Study-level points and caveats: Authors suggest TCR repertoire, Treg phenotype and gut microbiota support further study.

The repertoire was sequenced with immunoSEQ multiplex PCR; TCRdb's copy has only in-frame clones and lacks some. The sample lists some 9,800 clones; roughly three quarters were seen once. This chain links TRBV2 with TRBJ1-1, with D tentatively TRBD1 (5 bases). Sample: PBMCs, taken in a trial of ipilimumab plus nivolumab as post-transplant consolidation. The TCR comes from a female donor with multiple myeloma. The CDR3 DNA follows: TGTGCCAGCAGCGGAGGGGCTTTCAACACTGAAGCTTTCTTT. This encodes CASSGGAFNTEAFF.